This T cell receptor (beta chain) appears in the sequencing data of a study of blood T cell repertoires in COVID-19. TCRdb's table, derived via immunoSEQ multiplex PCR, lists solely in-frame clones and lacks some. This sample has around 300,000 clones, with more than 75% found just once. The CDR3 contains 16 residues. V dropped 3 bases and J dropped 0; count of bases not matched to a gene: 7. CDR1 and CDR2 from the germline V gene are SGHRS and YFSETQ. Sequenced: PBMCs or T cells enriched from blood (not recorded which). This receptor was taken from a woman aged 30 to 39 who had recovered from COVID-19. The chain carries TRBV5-1 and TRBJ2-3; 7 bases agree with TRBD1. The DNA for the CDR3 is TGCGCCAGCAGCTCGCGGACAGGCCCTAGCACAGATACGCAGTATTTT. It translates to CASSSRTGPSTDTQYF. Full variable domain (rest looked up from reference TRBV5-1 and TRBJ2-3): KAGVTQTPRYLIKTRGQQVTLSCSPISGHRSVSWYQQTPGQGLQFLFEYFSETQRNKGNFPGRFSGRQFSNSRSEMNVSTLELGDSALYLCASSSRTGPSTDTQYFGPGTRLTVL.